This T cell receptor (beta chain) was identified in a study of shared clonotypes between healthy human individuals. Concerning this clone itself: The antigen is unknown.

Points from the study as a whole: Sequencing depth was predicted to influence how clonotypes are shared among donors. Generation of non-shared clonotypes was less probable than generation of clonotypes shared by all four donors.

The CDR3 is 15 amino acids. The germline V and J ends were trimmed by 2 bases and 3 bases, with 11 bases remaining between them. CDR1 is SGHNT, CDR2 YYREEE, per germline (reference sequence). The method was immunoSEQ multiplex PCR; TCRdb's version includes in-frame clones alone and lacks a portion of them. The sample contains some 2.1 million clones, roughly 96% of which appear only once. The investigators split CD4+ cells into a CD45RA+ naive subset and a CD45RA-negative memory subset. The genes are TRBV5-4 and TRBJ2-2, with D uncertain. The source of this sequence is a man younger than 35 in good health. Sequenced material: naive CD4+ T cells sorted from blood. Subset denoted: CD45RA+ positively selected. The CDR3 spells CASSLRQADTGELFF. CDR3 coding DNA: TGTGCCAGCAGCTTACGGCAGGCGGACACCGGGGAGCTGTTTTTT.